The text below deals with one TCR beta chain. Antigen specificity is unknown. Germline V lookup: CDR1 LNHDA, CDR2 SQIVND (reference sequence). The CDR3 length is 13 residues. V lost 2 bases, J lost 3 bases, and 7 bases lay in between. TCR beta VDJ and CDR3 were profiled, and genomic DNA was the template. Each CDR3 protein gets one entry after TCRdb re-called the reads with MiXCR. The table lists 250,000 to 300,000 distinct CDR3 sequences, roughly 50% of them singletons. This specimen comes from a study of CD8+CD57+ T cells in acquired aplastic anemia. Study-wide points: CD8+ Simpson's diversity showed no significant patient-control difference. In common between the patients and the controls were nearly 30 CD8+ CDR3 sequences.

The clonotype originates from a human donor with severe aplastic anemia or a healthy control (not recorded which). Sequencing was done on a sample of sorted CD4+, CD8+, or CD8+CD57+ T cells (not recorded which) from PBMCs. The chain couples TRBV19 to TRBJ1-2; D ambiguous. The CDR3 is CASSIKVDYGYTF. Written as DNA, the CDR3 is TGTGCCAGTAGTATAAAGGTGGACTATGGCTACACCTTC.